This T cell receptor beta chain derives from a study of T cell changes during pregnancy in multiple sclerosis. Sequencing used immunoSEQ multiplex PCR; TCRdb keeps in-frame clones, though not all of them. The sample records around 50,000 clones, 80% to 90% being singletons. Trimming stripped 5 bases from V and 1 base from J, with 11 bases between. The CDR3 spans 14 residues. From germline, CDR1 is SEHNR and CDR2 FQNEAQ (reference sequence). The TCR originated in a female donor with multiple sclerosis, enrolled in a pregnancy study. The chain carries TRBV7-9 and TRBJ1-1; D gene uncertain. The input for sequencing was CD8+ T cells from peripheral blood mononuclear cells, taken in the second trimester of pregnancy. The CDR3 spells CASSQDTENTEAFF. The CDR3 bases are TGTGCCAGCAGCCAAGACACGGAGAACACTGAAGCTTTCTTT.